Following are 17 T cell receptor beta chains from one sample sequenced in a study of cytomegalovirus exposure and HLA in healthy donors. The PCR employed 60 Vbeta primers together with 13 Jbeta primers. TCRdb's copy holds only in-frame clones and misses some; the assay was immunoSEQ multiplex PCR. The sample lists around 99,000 clones, 65% to 85% occurring once. Sequencing was carried out using PBMCs. Receptor source: a man between 35 and 55 years old in good health and CMV-seronegative.

This clone has just a few counts. The chain carries TRBV7-9 and TRBJ1-6; weak D call: TRBD1 (5 bases). CDR1 and CDR2 from the germline V gene are SEHNR and FQNEAQ (reference sequence). V was shortened by 7 bases and J by 7 bases, with 11 bases between the two germline ends. This CDR3 is 13 amino acids long. The CDR3: CASNGGANSPLHF. CDR3 bases: TGTGCCAGCAACGGCGGGGCAAATTCACCCCTCCACTTT.

A remark on this clone: Germline and junction disagree at one end, which may indicate a read error. Other DNA sequences within the sample encode an identical CDR3. The V gene is TRBV18, the J gene TRBJ2-7; 9 bases fit TRBD2. The CDR3 runs 14 residues. CDR1 is KGHSH, CDR2 LQKENI, per germline. In nucleotides, the CDR3 is TGCGCCAGCTCCCGACTAGCGGAGTCCTACGAGCAGTACTTC. The encoded protein is CASSRLAESYEQYF.

The J gene is TRBJ2-7, the V gene TRBV7-9; D might be TRBD2 (5 bases). V was trimmed by 2 bases and J by 4 bases, leaving 12 bases between them. CDR3 length equals 14 residues. The germline gives CDR1 SEHNR, CDR2 FQNEAQ (reference sequence). CDR3 region: CASSLIAEGYEQYF. In DNA form, the CDR3 reads TGTGCCAGCAGCTTAATTGCCGAGGGTTACGAGCAGTACTTC. Together with reference TRBV7-9 and TRBJ2-7, the CDR3 gives the full variable domain: DTGVSQNPRHKITKRGQNVTFRCDPISEHNRLYWYRQTLGQGPEFLTYFQNEAQLEKSRLLSDRFSAERPKGSFSTLEIQRTEQGDSAMYLCASSLIAEGYEQYFGPGTRLTVT.

The V call is TRBV5-4, the J call TRBJ1-2; 7 bases are shared with TRBD1. In germline, CDR1 is SGHNT, CDR2 YYREEE (reference sequence). This CDR3 has 15 amino acids. V shed 4 bases and J 2 bases; nucleotides not matched to a gene: 8. CDR3 coding DNA: TGTGCCAGCAGCCTAGGGACAGCCTTAAACTATGGCTACACCTTC. Encoded protein: CASSLGTALNYGYTF.

The rearrangement uses TRBV2 and TRBJ2-2; 8 bases line up with TRBD2. The CDR3 extends over 15 amino acids. The J segment lost 4 bases and the V segment lost 3 bases, leaving 4 bases of the junction unmatched. Germline V CDR1 and CDR2: SNHLY, FYNNEI. The CDR3 protein is CASSEVSGTTGELFF. In nucleotides, the CDR3 is TGTGCCAGCAGTGAGGTTAGCGGGACCACCGGGGAGCTGTTTTTT.

The V gene is TRBV9, the J gene TRBJ2-5; TRBD2 matches at 9 bases. With 0 bases clipped from V and 6 bases from J, the junction kept 12 bases outside the gene matches. The CDR3 runs to 17 residues. CDR1 and CDR2 (germline): SGDLS, YYNGEE. The CDR3 loop is CASSVEAGSGRLQTQYF. The CDR3 bases are TGTGCCAGCAGCGTAGAGGCGGGGAGCGGGAGGTTGCAGACCCAGTACTTC.

The rearrangement links TRBV6-1 to TRBJ1-1; D is unresolved. The CDR3 totals 13 residues. From germline, CDR1 is MNHNS and CDR2 SASEGT. Between the trimmed V and J ends, which lost 4 bases and 4 bases, there was a span of 10 bases. The CDR3 bases are TGTGCCAGCAGTGGAGATGTTGGCACTGAAGCTTTCTTT. It specifies CASSGDVGTEAFF.

The rearrangement links TRBV11-2 to TRBJ1-3; the D gene is possibly TRBD1 (6 bases). This CDR3 has 17 residues. Trimming shortened V by 1 base and J by 0 bases, and 13 bases separated the two germline ends. Looked up from germline, CDR1 is SGHAT and CDR2 is FQNNGV. The CDR3 region is CASSLVPGRGSGNTIYF. CDR3 sequence (DNA): TGTGCCAGCAGCTTAGTCCCCGGCAGGGGCTCTGGAAACACCATATATTTT. The full variable domain, with the rest looked up from reference TRBV11-2 and TRBJ1-3, is EAGVAQSPRYKIIEKRQSVAFWCNPISGHATLYWYQQILGQGPKLLIQFQNNGVVDDSQLPKDRFSAERLKGVDSTLKIQPAKLEDSAVYLCASSLVPGRGSGNTIYFGEGSWLTVV.

The chain couples TRBV30 to TRBJ2-4; 9 nucleotides agree with TRBD1. CDR1 is GTSNPN, CDR2 SVGIG, per germline (reference sequence). V trimming: 0 bases; J trimming: 9 bases; junction bases outside the gene matches: 3. This CDR3 is 13 amino acids long. This chain's CDR3 is CAWSVQGAVIQYF. The CDR3 DNA follows: TGTGCCTGGAGTGTACAGGGGGCGGTCATTCAGTACTTC.

The rearrangement links TRBV27 to TRBJ1-6; 10 nucleotides match TRBD1. There are 15 residues in the CDR3. V gave up 4 bases and J gave up 3 bases; unmatched junction bases: 0. Looked up from germline, CDR1 is MNHEY and CDR2 is SMNVEV (reference sequence). CDR3 in DNA: TGTGCCAGCAGTTGGACAGGGGGCTATAATTCACCCCTCCACTTT. Encoded protein: CASSWTGGYNSPLHF.

This chain joins TRBV9 and TRBJ2-2, with 7 bases lining up with TRBD2. This CDR3 is 16 amino acids long. Germline-derived CDR1 and CDR2 are SGDLS and YYNGEE. Germline trimming cut 3 bases from V and 2 bases from J; bases unmatched to any gene: 7. CDR3 sequence reads: CASSAVGGGNTGELFF. The DNA of the CDR3 is TGTGCCAGCAGCGCTGTGGGGGGGGGAAACACCGGGGAGCTGTTTTTT.

J is TRBJ2-1 and V is TRBV5-8; 11 bases line up with TRBD2. The CDR3 consists of 15 residues. Looked up from germline, CDR1 is SGHTS and CDR2 is YDEGEE. With 4 bases clipped from V and 5 bases from J, the junction kept 5 bases outside the gene matches. The CDR3 sequence: CASSLGTSGNNEQFF. The CDR3 DNA is TGTGCCAGCAGCCTCGGGACTAGCGGAAACAATGAGCAGTTCTTC.

The chain has TRBV5-4 and TRBJ2-2; 9 bases agree with TRBD2. The length of the CDR3 is 16 residues. The ends lost 4 bases at V and 5 bases at J; junction bases unmatched: 9. The germline V gene encodes CDR1 SGHNT and CDR2 YYREEE (reference sequence). CDR3 DNA sequence: TGTGCCAGCAGCCCTCCCGCGGGGGGGCGGACCGGGGAGCTGTTTTTT. It is translated as CASSPPAGGRTGELFF.

The CDR3, as DNA: TGTGCCAGCAGCACCAACCACAGGGGGGGCGCGGTTCAGCCCCAGCATTTT. It is translated as CASSTNHRGGAVQPQHF. The chain employs TRBV4-2 and TRBJ1-5, with TRBD1 matching 8 bases. The CDR3 extends over 17 amino acids. In germline, CDR1 is LGHNA, CDR2 YNFKEQ. Trimming removed 5 bases from V and 6 bases from J; junction bases left unmatched: 15.

The chain carries TRBV6-1 and TRBJ1-5, with a possible D match to TRBD1 (5 bases). Germline V gives CDR1 MNHNS, CDR2 SASEGT. Trimming took off 5 bases at V and 2 bases at J, with 10 bases between the two ends. The CDR3 sequence is 14 residues long. The CDR3 DNA sequence: TGTGCCAGCAGTAATCAAGGGGGCAATCAGCCCCAGCATTTT. Translating gives CASSNQGGNQPQHF.

This clone was found once. The chain uses TRBV9 and TRBJ2-6; D not resolved. This CDR3 has 14 amino acids. V lost 4 bases to trimming and J lost 4 bases, with 9 bases between them. CDR1 is SGDLS and CDR2 is YYNGEE in the germline V gene. CDR3 in amino acids: CASSPARGANVLTF. CDR3 in DNA: TGTGCCAGCAGCCCCGCCAGAGGGGCCAACGTCCTGACTTTC.

This clone was counted between two and nine times. The rearrangement links TRBV30 to TRBJ2-1, with 8 bases that match TRBD2. CDR1 and CDR2 from the germline V gene are GTSNPN and SVGIG (reference sequence). This CDR3 has 14 amino acids. DNA for the CDR3: TGTGCAGCCTCCTCCGGGAGGGCCTACAATGAGCAGTTCTTC. Translating gives CAASSGRAYNEQFF.